What follows are 10 T cell receptor beta chains derived from one specimen sequenced in a study of blood T cell repertoires in COVID-19. Measured with immunoSEQ multiplex PCR; TCRdb has only the in-frame clones, and not every one. Among tens of thousands of clones listed, approximately 81% were seen once. The specimen was peripheral blood. These receptors all come from a man between 45 and 60 years old with acute or convalescent COVID-19.

This sequence joins TRBV14 and TRBJ2-2; no clear D. This CDR3 spans 15 amino acids. The germline V gene encodes CDR1 SGHDN and CDR2 FVKESK. The V and J ends lost 1 base and 9 bases respectively, with 15 bases between them. CDR3 amino acids: CASSQGSERSRELFF. DNA for the CDR3: TGTGCCAGCAGCCAAGGATCGGAGCGATCCCGGGAGCTGTTTTTT.

The chain combines TRBV19 with TRBJ2-7; D is possibly TRBD2 (5 bases). Germline CDR1 is LNHDA and CDR2 is SQIVND (reference sequence). V lost 3 bases and J lost 3, with 12 bases in between. The CDR3 spans 14 residues. CDR3 DNA sequence: TGTGCCAGTAGTATGACTGCCGCGGGCTACGAGCAGTACTTC. It is translated as CASSMTAAGYEQYF.

The V gene is TRBV3-1 (or the pseudogene TRBV3-2), the J gene TRBJ2-2; tentatively, D is TRBD2 (6 bases). The germline V gene encodes CDR1 LGHDT and CDR2 YNNKEL (reference sequence). This CDR3 has 16 residues. The V end was cut by 5 bases, the J end by 5 bases, with 18 bases between. As DNA, the CDR3 is TGTGCCAGCAGCACCGACTTTGGACTACCTACCGGGGAGCTGTTTTTT. It encodes CASSTDFGLPTGELFF.

This clone has a single count. The chain recombines TRBV7-8 with TRBJ1-2, with D perhaps matching TRBD1 (5 bases). The CDR3 is made up of 14 amino acids. The V gene lost 5 bases and the J gene lost 0 bases, with 10 bases spanning the gap. The germline gives CDR1 SGHVS, CDR2 FQNEAQ. The CDR3 DNA sequence: TGTGCCAGCAGCCCTCCGACAGCTAACTATGGCTACACCTTC. Translated, it gives CASSPPTANYGYTF. Full variable domain (rest looked up from reference TRBV7-8 and TRBJ1-2): GAGVSQSPRYKVAKRGQDVALRCDPISGHVSLFWYQQALGQGPEFLTYFQNEAQLDKSGLPSDRFFAERPEGSVSTLKIQRTQQEDSAVYLCASSPPTANYGYTFGSGTRLTVV.

V is TRBV6-5 and J is TRBJ2-1, with D possibly TRBD1 on 7 matching bases. Trimming removed 8 bases at V and 7 bases at J, with 15 bases between. CDR3 length equals 13 residues. Germline-derived CDR1 and CDR2 are MNHEY and SVGAGI. CDR3 region: CASCSRGENEQFF. DNA for the CDR3: TGTGCCAGCTGTTCCAGGGGGGAGAATGAGCAGTTCTTC.

This chain joins TRBV6-6 and TRBJ1-5; D is unresolved. This CDR3 comprises 15 residues. Germline CDR1 and CDR2: MNHNY and SVGAGI (reference sequence). Trimming cost V 0 bases and J 4 bases, with 10 bases left between them. CDR3 bases: TGTGCCAGCAGTTACTCAAGTTGGCCTAATCAGCCCCAGCATTTT. It codes for CASSYSSWPNQPQHF.

The chain uses TRBV5-1 and TRBJ1-3; D gene uncertain. Germline loops: CDR1 SGHRS, CDR2 YFSETQ. The CDR3 runs to 13 residues. Trimming pared 5 bases from V and 0 bases from J, leaving 6 bases between. The CDR3: CASRRNSGNTIYF. The DNA for the CDR3 is TGCGCCAGCAGGAGGAACTCTGGAAACACCATATATTTT.

The V gene is TRBV5-1, the J gene TRBJ1-1; TRBD1 is a possible D gene (6 bases). CDR3 length equals 14 residues. CDR1 and CDR2 from the germline V gene are SGHRS and YFSETQ. Trimming cost V 3 bases and J 4 bases, with 13 bases left between them. CDR3 sequence: CASSSGTHPTEAFF. Written as DNA, the CDR3 is TGCGCCAGCAGCTCCGGGACACATCCCACTGAAGCTTTCTTT.

The chain employs TRBV6-5 and TRBJ2-7; 8 nucleotides align to TRBD1. Germline CDR1 is MNHEY and CDR2 is SVGAGI. The CDR3 length is 16 residues. V lost 4 bases, J lost 5 bases, and 13 bases stayed unmatched. This chain's CDR3 is CASSFSQWTGKNEQYF. In nucleotides, the CDR3 is TGTGCCAGCAGTTTCTCGCAATGGACAGGGAAAAACGAGCAGTACTTC.

The gene calls are TRBV7-3 and TRBJ1-1; 7 nucleotides line up with TRBD1. The CDR3 extends over 14 amino acids. Trimming at V came to 5 bases and at J to 1 base, leaving 4 bases not matched to a gene. Germline CDR1 reads SGHTA; CDR2 reads FQGTGA. This CDR3 is CASSLGTENTEAFF. CDR3 bases: TGTGCCAGCAGCCTCGGGACAGAGAACACTGAAGCTTTCTTT.